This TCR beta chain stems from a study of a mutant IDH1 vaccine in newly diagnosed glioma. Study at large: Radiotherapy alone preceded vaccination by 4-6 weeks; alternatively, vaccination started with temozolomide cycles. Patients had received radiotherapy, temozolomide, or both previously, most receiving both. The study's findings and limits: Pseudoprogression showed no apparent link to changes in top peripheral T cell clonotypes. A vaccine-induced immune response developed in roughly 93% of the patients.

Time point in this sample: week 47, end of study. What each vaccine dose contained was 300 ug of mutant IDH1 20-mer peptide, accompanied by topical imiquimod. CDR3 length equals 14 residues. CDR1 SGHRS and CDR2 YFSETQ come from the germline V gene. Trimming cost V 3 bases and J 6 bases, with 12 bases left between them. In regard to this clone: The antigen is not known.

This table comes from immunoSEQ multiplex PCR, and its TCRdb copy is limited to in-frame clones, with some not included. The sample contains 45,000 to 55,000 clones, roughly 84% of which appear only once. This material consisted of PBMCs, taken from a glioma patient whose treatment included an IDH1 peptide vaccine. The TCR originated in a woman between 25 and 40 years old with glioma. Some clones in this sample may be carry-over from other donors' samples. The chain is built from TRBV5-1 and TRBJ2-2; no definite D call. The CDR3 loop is CASSSESSAGELFF. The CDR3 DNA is TGCGCCAGCAGCTCGGAGAGCTCGGCCGGGGAGCTGTTTTTT.